These T cell receptor beta chains were read from a single sample in a study of T cell repertoires in cytomegalovirus infection. The antigens these receptors bind are not known. TCRdb re-derived calls from the reads in MiXCR, one entry per CDR3 protein. This table holds roughly 860,000 distinct CDR3 sequences, over 25% found once. The sample consisted of cultured CD8+ T cells from PBMCs, taken from culture after CMV antigen stimulation. The origin of the receptors is a human donor in good health (CMV status not recorded). Some clones in this sample may be carry-over from other donors' samples. Each CDR3 is given without its conserved first and last residue. A D gene is named only where the DNA matches it firmly.

V,D,J,CDR3
TRBV28,-,TRBJ2-3,ASTDRRPTDTQY
TRBV12-3/TRBV12-4,-,TRBJ1-4,ASRYGVEDGPANEKLF
TRBV7-9,-,TRBJ2-7,ASSLEFGAPSSYEQY
TRBV4-1,TRBD2,TRBJ2-1,ASNQDPAGGNNEQF
TRBV19,-,TRBJ2-1,ASSIVGDSYNEQF
TRBV2,TRBD2,TRBJ2-1,ASGTSGGDEQF
TRBV23-1,TRBD1,TRBJ2-5,ASSQRGTGGSEETQY
TRBV7-6,-,TRBJ2-3,ASSMPWISDTQY
TRBV7-9,-,TRBJ2-3,ASSFFSDTQY
TRBV7-9,TRBD1,TRBJ2-7,ASSLVDRGIYEQY
TRBV6-5,-,TRBJ2-3,ASSYGVATDTQY
TRBV10-2,-,TRBJ2-1,ASSDSSRNEQF
TRBV19,-,TRBJ1-2,ASSRRIPTRGYT
TRBV29-1,-,TRBJ2-2,SVDAGTGELF
TRBV19,-,TRBJ1-1,ASRSRDTNTEAF
TRBV7-2,-,TRBJ2-2,ASSHGLNPNTGELF
TRBV7-9,-,TRBJ2-7,ASRQTSYEQY
TRBV10-3,-,TRBJ1-2,AILGSRDGYT
TRBV20-1,-,TRBJ1-6,SAPPADRTSSYNSPLH
TRBV28,-,TRBJ1-4,ASSSRQELNEKLF
TRBV7-6,TRBD1,TRBJ1-1,ASSPTGEAEAF
TRBV20-1,-,TRBJ1-1,SAREGGVGTEAF
TRBV6-5,-,TRBJ1-1,ASSQQGRNTEAF
TRBV20-1,-,TRBJ2-1,SAGIDREDYNEQF
TRBV19,-,TRBJ1-2,ASSTEISLRRGYT
TRBV6-5,-,TRBJ1-1,ASSPPGRNTEAF
TRBV27,-,TRBJ2-2,ASRSPRHPANTGELF
TRBV9,-,TRBJ1-3,ASTPGTVGNTIY
TRBV7-9,-,TRBJ1-5,ASSLKEHQPQH
TRBV5-5,TRBD1,TRBJ2-1,ASSLDSGTGVNEQF
TRBV10-3,TRBD1,TRBJ1-1,AITRDRGEVTEAF
TRBV25-1,-,TRBJ1-6,ASRGGPYNSPLH
TRBV7-8,TRBD1,TRBJ1-4,ASSLEDRGRQKLF
TRBV27,-,TRBJ2-5,ASSPTTRPETQY
TRBV29-1,-,TRBJ1-3,SEEYSGNTIY
TRBV7-9,TRBD2,TRBJ2-7,ASSLGRDYRRYEQY